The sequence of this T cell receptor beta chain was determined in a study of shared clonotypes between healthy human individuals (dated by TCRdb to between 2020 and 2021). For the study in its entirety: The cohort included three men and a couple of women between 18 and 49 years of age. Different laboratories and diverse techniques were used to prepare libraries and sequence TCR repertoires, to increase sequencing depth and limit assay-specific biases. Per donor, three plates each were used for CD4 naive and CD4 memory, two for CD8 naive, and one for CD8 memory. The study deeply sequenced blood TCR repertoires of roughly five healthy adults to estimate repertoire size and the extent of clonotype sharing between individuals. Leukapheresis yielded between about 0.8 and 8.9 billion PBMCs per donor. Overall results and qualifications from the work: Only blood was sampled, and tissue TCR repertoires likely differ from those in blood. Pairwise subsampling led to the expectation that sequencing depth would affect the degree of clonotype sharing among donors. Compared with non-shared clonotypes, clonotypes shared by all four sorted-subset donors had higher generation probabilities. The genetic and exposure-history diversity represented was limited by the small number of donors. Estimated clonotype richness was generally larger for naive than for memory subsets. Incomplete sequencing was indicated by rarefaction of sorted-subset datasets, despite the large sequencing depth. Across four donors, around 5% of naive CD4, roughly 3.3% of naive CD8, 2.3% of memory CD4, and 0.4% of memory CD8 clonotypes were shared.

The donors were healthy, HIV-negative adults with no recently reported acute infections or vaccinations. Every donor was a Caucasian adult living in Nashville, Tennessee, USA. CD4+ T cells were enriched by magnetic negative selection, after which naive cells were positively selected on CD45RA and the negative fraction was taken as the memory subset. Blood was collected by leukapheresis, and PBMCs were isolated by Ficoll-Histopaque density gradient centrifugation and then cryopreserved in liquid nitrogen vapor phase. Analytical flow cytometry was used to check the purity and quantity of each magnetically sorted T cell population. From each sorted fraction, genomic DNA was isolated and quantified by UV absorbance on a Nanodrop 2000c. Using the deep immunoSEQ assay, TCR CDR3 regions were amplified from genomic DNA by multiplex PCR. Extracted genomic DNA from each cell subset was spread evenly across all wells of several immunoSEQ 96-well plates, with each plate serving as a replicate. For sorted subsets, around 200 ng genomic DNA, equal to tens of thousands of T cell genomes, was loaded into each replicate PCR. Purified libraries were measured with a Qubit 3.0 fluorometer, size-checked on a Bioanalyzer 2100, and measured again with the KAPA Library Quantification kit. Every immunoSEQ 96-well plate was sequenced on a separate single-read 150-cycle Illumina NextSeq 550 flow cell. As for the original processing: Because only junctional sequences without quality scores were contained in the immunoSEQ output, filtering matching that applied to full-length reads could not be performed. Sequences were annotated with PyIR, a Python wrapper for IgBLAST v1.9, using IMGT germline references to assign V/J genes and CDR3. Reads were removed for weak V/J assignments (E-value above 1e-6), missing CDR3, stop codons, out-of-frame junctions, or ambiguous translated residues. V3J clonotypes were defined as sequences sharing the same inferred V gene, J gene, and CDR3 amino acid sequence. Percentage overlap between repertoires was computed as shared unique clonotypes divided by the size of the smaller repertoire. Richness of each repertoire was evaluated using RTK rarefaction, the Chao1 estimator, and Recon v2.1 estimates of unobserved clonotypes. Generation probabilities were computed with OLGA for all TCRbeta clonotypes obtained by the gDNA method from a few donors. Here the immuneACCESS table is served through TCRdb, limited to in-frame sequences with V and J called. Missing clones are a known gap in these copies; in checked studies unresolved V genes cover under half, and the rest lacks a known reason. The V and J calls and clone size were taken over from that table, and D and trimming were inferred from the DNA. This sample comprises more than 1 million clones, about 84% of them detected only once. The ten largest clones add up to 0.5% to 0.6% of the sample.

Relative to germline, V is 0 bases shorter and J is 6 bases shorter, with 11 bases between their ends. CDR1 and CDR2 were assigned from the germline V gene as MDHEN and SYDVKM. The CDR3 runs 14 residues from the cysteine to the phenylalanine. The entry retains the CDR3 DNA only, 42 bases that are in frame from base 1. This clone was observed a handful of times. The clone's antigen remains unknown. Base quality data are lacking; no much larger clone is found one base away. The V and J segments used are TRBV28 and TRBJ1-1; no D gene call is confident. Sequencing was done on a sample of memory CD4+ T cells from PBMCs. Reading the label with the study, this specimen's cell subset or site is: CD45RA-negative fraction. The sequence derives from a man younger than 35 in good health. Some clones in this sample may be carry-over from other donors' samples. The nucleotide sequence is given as TGTGCCAGCAGTTTATGGCCATCCCGACCTGAAGCTTTCTTT. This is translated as CASSLWPSRPEAFF.